One sample yielded the 7 T cell receptor beta chains listed below, sequenced in a study of brain metastases from non-small cell lung cancer. Sequencing was performed with immunoSEQ multiplex PCR; in TCRdb, only in-frame clones are kept and a portion is missing. The sample holds approximately 5,000 clones; 70% to 90% are singletons and the top ten take around 5.6%. Sequenced sample: primary lung tumor tissue. All receptors come from a donor over 35 with non-small cell lung cancer.

The chain is built from TRBV5-1 and TRBJ1-5; D might be TRBD1 (5 bases). V dropped 4 bases and J dropped 1 base, with 9 bases sitting between them. This CDR3 contains 14 residues. Germline CDR1 and CDR2: SGHRS and YFSETQ. CDR3 sequence (DNA): TGCGCCAGCAGCCCCGACAGCAGCAATCAGCCCCAGCATTTT. Its translation is CASSPDSSNQPQHF.

V usage is TRBV6-5 and J usage is TRBJ1-1; 10 nucleotides align to TRBD1. CDR3 length: 15 amino acids. Losses at the gene ends were 6 bases for V and 5 bases for J; bases not matched to a gene: 9. CDR1 and CDR2 (germline): MNHEY, SVGAGI. CDR3 in DNA: TGTGCCAGCAGCCCACGGGACAGGGGTAATACTGAAGCTTTCTTT. It translates to CASSPRDRGNTEAFF.

This rearrangement joins TRBV19 to TRBJ2-5; 7 bases map to TRBD1. This CDR3 is 14 amino acids long. The germline CDR1 and CDR2 sequences are LNHDA and SQIVND (reference sequence). V lost 5 bases, J lost 1 base, and 4 bases stayed unmatched. DNA for the CDR3: TGTGCCAGTAGTCTCCGACAGGGCCAAGAGACCCAGTACTTC. It is translated as CASSLRQGQETQYF.

The rearrangement joins TRBV5-1 to TRBJ1-5; D is ambiguous. CDR3 size: 12 residues. The germline V gene has CDR1 SGHRS and CDR2 YFSETQ. V was clipped by 1 base and J by 9 bases, with 8 bases between them. The CDR3 reads CASSLPGRPQHF. The CDR3 DNA sequence: TGCGCCAGCAGCTTGCCCGGGAGGCCCCAGCATTTT.

The chain has TRBV6-1 and TRBJ2-3, with TRBD2 matching 10 bases. CDR3 length equals 14 residues. CDR1 and CDR2 from the germline V gene are MNHNS and SASEGT. The V segment lost 2 bases and the J segment 4 bases; nucleotides outside the gene matches: 0. The CDR3: CASSELAGADTQYF. The CDR3 DNA is TGTGCCAGCAGTGAACTAGCGGGAGCAGATACGCAGTATTTT.

The V and J genes are TRBV7-9 and TRBJ1-3; 7 bases map to TRBD1. Germline-derived CDR1 and CDR2 are SEHNR and FQNEAQ (reference sequence). This CDR3 spans 16 amino acids. V lost 2 bases and J lost 2; bases outside the gene matches: 6. In DNA form, the CDR3 reads TGTGCCAGCAGCTTATCAGGGGGGGAAGCTGGAAACACCATATATTTT. Translation: CASSLSGGEAGNTIYF.

The rearrangement joins TRBV3-1 (or the pseudogene TRBV3-2) to TRBJ2-2, with D unresolved. Germline values: CDR1 LGHDT, CDR2 YNNKEL (reference sequence). This CDR3 has 13 amino acids. The V end was cut by 2 bases, the J end by 8 bases, with 9 bases between. CDR3 DNA sequence: TGTGCCAGCAGCCAATGGCGGCTGGGGGAGCTGTTTTTT. Translated, it gives CASSQWRLGELFF.